This T cell receptor beta chain stems from a study of shared clonotypes between healthy human individuals. The study, taken as a whole, reports: In the sorted subsets, rarefaction showed sequencing was incomplete despite large depth.

A single count supports this clone. What it binds is unknown. Sorted-subset replicate PCRs used 150 to 250 ng of genomic DNA. This amount corresponded to approximately 30,000 T cell genomes. Profiled with immunoSEQ multiplex PCR; TCRdb holds only in-frame clones, not every one. The sample yields approximately 2.4 million clones, approximately 96% seen once. The study drew its donors from healthy HIV-negative adults without recent acute infections or vaccinations. Each sample came from a Caucasian adult donor living in Nashville, Tennessee. CDR3 size: 14 residues. Germline assignment: CDR1 LNHDA and CDR2 SQIVND (reference sequence). Trimming removed 5 bases from V and 6 bases from J, with 13 bases in between.

V usage is TRBV19 and J usage is TRBJ2-2, with TRBD1 as a possible D gene (6 bases). The clonotype was recovered from a man younger than 35 in good health. The sequencing input was naive CD4+ T cells sorted from blood. Subset specified: CD45RA+ positively selected. Written as DNA, the CDR3 is TGTGCCAGTAGTGGGTTGTGGGGGCCCGGGGAGCTGTTTTTT. Translation: CASSGLWGPGELFF.